What follows is one TCR beta chain and its context. This clone's antigen is unknown. There are no base qualities to consult, and no much larger clone falls within one base. These data are taken from a study of blood T cells in healthy people across ages (dated by TCRdb to 2015 to 2017). Turning to the overall study: In model experiments, template switching captured roughly one uniquely barcoded TCR beta cDNA molecule for every two T cells. Age-related changes in TCR beta repertoire diversity were measured in the study by deep sequencing normalized with unique cDNA molecular identifiers. The donors were divided into four age groups: young (average about 16 years), middle-aged (approximately 39), aged (around 67) and long-lived (roughly 82). To avoid experimental bias, donors of different ages were spread randomly across the sequencing lanes. Two additional independent replicas of 1 million unique cDNA reads from the same blood draw were analyzed for two donors (one aged 18 to 30 and one aged 80 or older). Study-level results and caveats: Compared with the aged group, the long-lived group had more naive CD4+ T cells, fewer expanded clones and increased TCR diversity, suggesting age selection. Observed TCR beta diversity correlated strongly with the percentage of naive T cells measured by flow cytometry. Observed TCR beta diversity per million T cells fell roughly linearly with age, and a significant reduction was already apparent by age about 43. Donor CMV infection status was unknown, potentially confounding age-related changes in expanded clonotypes. Estimates of total diversity based on one million sequenced T cells were regarded as lower bounds and as underestimates. Conclusive comparison of naive and antigen-experienced compartments was prevented by the profiling of bulk unsorted PBMCs.

In the germline V gene, CDR1 corresponds to SGHDN and CDR2 to FVKESK. Inclusive of the bounding cysteine and phenylalanine, the CDR3 is 14 residues long. Just CDR3 DNA is preserved here, 42 bases in frame from base 1. Library method: 5' RACE. These reads were obtained on an Illumina HiSeq 2500. A second PCR of roughly 6 to 11 cycles was run with a J-beta primer mix and a sample-barcoded 5' primer. A unique molecular identifier was introduced onto each TCR beta cDNA molecule by a template-switch 5' adaptor carrying 12 random nucleotides. Each sample yielded at least 2.5 million CDR3-containing paired-end reads. The Mint cDNA synthesis kit, primed by a TRBC-specific oligonucleotide, was used to synthesize first-strand cDNA from all RNA. Following uracil-DNA glycosylase treatment, all cDNA underwent a first 18-cycle PCR with the universal primers M1SS and BC2_uni_R. As for the authors' bioinformatics: Normalization of each sample was performed by random selection of 1 million high-quality reads, each carrying a distinct molecular identifier. Reads with shared molecular identifiers were discarded instead of being binned into consensus sequences. MiTCR, run with a Q25 quality threshold and the strictest error-elimination algorithm, handled CDR3 identification, clonotype clustering and error correction. A nonparametric unseen species model using Euler transformation provided a lower-bound estimate of total TCR beta diversity. Using fastp at Q25 and MiXCR, TCRdb reprocessed the public reads and kept productive beta chains. A single entry per CDR3 protein holds the most common genes and DNA from its merged rows. The V and J calls come from TCRdb's annotation, not from the publication. The sample includes about a million distinct CDR3 sequences, with roughly half observed a single time. About 20% of the sample is in the top ten clones.

The donors were roughly 40 Caucasian individuals from Russia, aged roughly 6 to 90 years, who were systemically healthy. Each donor gave 8 to 10 milliliters of peripheral blood, drawn into EDTA-treated Vacutainer tubes. Ficoll-Paque density-gradient centrifugation was used to isolate PBMCs, with at least 7 million obtained per sample. Trizol reagent was used to extract total RNA from PBMCs, with at least 5.5 micrograms per sample. For every donor, flow cytometry on a PBMC aliquot measured the percentage of naive CD45RAhigh/CD27high T cells. This receptor was taken from a woman aged 60-75 years in good health. Recombination connected TRBV14 to TRBJ2-4, with no confidently assigned D gene. The J call could be wrong; TRBJ2-7 is a better fit for the DNA end. Sequencing was performed on blood. At the DNA level, the sequence is TGTGCCAGCAGTCACGTCGTGGGTTTACACGAGCAGTACTTC. Its amino acids are CASSHVVGLHEQYF.